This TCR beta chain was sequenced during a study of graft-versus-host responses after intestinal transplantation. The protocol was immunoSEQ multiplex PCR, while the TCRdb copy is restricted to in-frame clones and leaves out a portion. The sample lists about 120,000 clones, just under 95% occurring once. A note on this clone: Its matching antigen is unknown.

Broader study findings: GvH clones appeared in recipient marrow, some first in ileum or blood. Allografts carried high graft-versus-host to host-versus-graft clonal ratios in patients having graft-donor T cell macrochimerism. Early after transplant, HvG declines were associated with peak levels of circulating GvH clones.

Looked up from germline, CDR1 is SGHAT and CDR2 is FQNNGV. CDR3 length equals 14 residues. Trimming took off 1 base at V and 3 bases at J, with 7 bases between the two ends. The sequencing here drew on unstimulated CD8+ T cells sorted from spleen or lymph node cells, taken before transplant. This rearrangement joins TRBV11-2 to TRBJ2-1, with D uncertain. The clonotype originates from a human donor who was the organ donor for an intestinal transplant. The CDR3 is CASSLVLDYNEQFF. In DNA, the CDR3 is TGTGCCAGCAGCTTAGTTTTAGACTACAATGAGCAGTTCTTC.